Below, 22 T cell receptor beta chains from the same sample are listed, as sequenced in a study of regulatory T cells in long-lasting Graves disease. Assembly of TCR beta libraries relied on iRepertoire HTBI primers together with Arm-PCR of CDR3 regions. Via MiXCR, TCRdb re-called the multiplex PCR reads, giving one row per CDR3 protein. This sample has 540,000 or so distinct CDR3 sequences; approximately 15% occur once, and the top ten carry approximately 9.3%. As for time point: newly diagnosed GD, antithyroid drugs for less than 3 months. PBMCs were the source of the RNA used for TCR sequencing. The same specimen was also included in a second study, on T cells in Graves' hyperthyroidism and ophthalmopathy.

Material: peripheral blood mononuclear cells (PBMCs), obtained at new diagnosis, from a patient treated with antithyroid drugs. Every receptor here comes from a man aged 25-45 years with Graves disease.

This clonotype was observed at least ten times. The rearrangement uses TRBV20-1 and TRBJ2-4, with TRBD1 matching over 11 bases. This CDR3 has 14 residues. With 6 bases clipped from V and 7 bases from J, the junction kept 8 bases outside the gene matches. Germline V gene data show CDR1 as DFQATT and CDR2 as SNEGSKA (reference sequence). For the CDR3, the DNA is TGCAGTGCAGGGGACAGGGGGATTTGGAACATTCAGTACTTC. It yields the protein CSAGDRGIWNIQYF.

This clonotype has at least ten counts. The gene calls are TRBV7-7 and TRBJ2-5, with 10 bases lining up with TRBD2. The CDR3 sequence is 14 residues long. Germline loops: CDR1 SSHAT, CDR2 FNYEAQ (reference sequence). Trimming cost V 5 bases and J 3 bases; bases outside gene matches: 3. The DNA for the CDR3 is TGTGCCAGCAGCGTAGGACTAGCGGAAGAGACCCAGTACTTC. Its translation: CASSVGLAEETQYF. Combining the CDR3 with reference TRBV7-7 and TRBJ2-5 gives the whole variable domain GAGVSQSPRYKVTKRGQDVTLRCDPISSHATLYWYQQALGQGPEFLTYFNYEAQPDKSGLPSDRFSAERPEGSISTLTIQRTEQRDSAMYRCASSVGLAEETQYFGPGTRLLVL.

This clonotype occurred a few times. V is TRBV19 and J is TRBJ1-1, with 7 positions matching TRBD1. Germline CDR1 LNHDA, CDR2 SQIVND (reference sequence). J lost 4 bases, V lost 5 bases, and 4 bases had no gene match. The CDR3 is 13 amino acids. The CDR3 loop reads CASSRDRSTEAFF. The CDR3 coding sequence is TGTGCCAGTAGTCGGGACAGATCCACTGAAGCTTTCTTT. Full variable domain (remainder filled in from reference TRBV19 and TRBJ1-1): DGGITQSPKYLFRKEGQNVTLSCEQNLNHDAMYWYRQDPGQGLRLIYYSQIVNDFQKGDIAEGYSVSREKKESFPLTVTSAQKNPTAFYLCASSRDRSTEAFFGQGTRLTVV.

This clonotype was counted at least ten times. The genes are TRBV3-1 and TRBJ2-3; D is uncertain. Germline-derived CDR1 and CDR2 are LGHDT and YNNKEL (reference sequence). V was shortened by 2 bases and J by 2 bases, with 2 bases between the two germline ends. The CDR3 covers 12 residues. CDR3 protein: CASSQFTDTQYF. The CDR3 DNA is TGTGCCAGCAGCCAATTCACAGATACGCAGTATTTT.

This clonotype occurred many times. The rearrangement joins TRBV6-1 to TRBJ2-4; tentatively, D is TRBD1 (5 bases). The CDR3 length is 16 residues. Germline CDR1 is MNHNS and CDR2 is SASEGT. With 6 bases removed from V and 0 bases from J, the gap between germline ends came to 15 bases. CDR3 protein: CASRDPGYGAKNIQYF. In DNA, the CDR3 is TGTGCCAGCAGGGACCCAGGGTACGGAGCCAAAAACATTCAGTACTTC.

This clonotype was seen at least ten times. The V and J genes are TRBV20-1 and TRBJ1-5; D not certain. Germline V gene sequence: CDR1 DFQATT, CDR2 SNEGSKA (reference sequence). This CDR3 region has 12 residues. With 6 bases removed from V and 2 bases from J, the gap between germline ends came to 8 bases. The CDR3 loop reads CSATDGNQPQHF. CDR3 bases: TGCAGTGCGACGGACGGCAATCAGCCCCAGCATTTT.

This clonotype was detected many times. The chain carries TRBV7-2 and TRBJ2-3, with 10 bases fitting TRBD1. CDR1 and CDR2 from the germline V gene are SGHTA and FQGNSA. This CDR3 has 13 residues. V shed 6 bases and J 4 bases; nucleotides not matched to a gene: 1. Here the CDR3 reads CASRGQGSDTQYF. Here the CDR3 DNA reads TGTGCCAGCAGGGGACAGGGGTCAGATACGCAGTATTTT.

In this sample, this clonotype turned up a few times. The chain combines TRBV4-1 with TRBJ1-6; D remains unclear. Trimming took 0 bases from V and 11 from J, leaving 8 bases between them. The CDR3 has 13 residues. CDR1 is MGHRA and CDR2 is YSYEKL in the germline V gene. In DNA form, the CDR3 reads TGCGCCAGCAGCCAAGAGTTAGATGCACCCCTCCACTTT. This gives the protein CASSQELDAPLHF.

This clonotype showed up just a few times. CDR3 bases: TGTGCCATCAGTGAGTCGGAGGGTCGTGGTTGGAACATTCAGTACTTC. As protein: CAISESEGRGWNIQYF. The chain uses TRBV10-3 and TRBJ2-4; D possibly corresponds to TRBD2 (6 bases). Trimming left V 0 bases short and J 7 bases short, with 16 bases between. CDR1 and CDR2 (germline): ENHRY, SYGVKD. The CDR3 loop spans 16 amino acids.

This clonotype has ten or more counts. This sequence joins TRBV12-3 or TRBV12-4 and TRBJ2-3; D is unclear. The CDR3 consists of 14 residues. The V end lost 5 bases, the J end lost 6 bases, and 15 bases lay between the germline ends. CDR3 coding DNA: TGTGCCAGCAGTCGTTCCTTCGGTTTCGATACGCAGTATTTT. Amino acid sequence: CASSRSFGFDTQYF.

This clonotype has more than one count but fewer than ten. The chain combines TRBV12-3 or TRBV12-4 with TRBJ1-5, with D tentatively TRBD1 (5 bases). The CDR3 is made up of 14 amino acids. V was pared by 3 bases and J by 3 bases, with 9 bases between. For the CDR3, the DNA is TGTGCCAGCAGTTTTCGCAGGGACAATCAGCCCCAGCATTTT. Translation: CASSFRRDNQPQHF.

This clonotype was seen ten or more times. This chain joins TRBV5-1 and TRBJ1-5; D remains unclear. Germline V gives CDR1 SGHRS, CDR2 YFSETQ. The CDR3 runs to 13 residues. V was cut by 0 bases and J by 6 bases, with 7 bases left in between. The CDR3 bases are TGCGCCAGCAGCTTGGCGGGGTCTCAGCCCCAGCATTTT. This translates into CASSLAGSQPQHF.

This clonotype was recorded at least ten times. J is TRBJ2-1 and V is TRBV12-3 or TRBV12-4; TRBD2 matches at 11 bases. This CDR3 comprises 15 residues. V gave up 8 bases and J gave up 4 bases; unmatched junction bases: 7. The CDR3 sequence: CASAIVAGGYNEQFF. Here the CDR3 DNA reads TGTGCCAGCGCCATCGTAGCGGGAGGGTACAATGAGCAGTTCTTC.

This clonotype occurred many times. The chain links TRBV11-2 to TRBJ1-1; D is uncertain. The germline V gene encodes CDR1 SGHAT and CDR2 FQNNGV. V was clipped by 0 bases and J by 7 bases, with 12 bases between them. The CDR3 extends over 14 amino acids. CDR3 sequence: CASSLEIGSLEAFF. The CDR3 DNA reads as TGTGCCAGCAGCTTAGAAATCGGGAGTCTTGAAGCTTTCTTT.

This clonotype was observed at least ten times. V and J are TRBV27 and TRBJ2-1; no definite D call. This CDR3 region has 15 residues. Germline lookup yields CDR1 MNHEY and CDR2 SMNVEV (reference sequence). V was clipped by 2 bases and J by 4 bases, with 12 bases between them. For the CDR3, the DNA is TGTGCCAGCAGTTTAGGGCGGATCCTATACAATGAGCAGTTCTTC. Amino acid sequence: CASSLGRILYNEQFF.

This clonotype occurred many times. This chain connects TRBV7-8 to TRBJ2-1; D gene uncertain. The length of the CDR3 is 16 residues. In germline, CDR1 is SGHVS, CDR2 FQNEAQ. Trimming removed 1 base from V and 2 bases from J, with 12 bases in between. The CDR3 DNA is TGTGCCAGCAGCTTAGGAAAGGGATTCACCTACAATGAGCAGTTCTTC. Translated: CASSLGKGFTYNEQFF. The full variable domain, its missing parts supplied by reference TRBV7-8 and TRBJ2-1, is GAGVSQSPRYKVAKRGQDVALRCDPISGHVSLFWYQQALGQGPEFLTYFQNEAQLDKSGLPSDRFFAERPEGSVSTLKIQRTQQEDSAVYLCASSLGKGFTYNEQFFGPGTRLTVL.

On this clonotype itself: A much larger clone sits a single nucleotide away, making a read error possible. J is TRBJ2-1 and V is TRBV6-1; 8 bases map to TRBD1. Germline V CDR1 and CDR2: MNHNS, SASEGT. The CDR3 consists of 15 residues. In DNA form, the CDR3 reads TGTGTCAGCAGTCATGGACAGGGAGGATACAATGAGCAGTTCTTC. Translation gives CVSSHGQGGYNEQFF.

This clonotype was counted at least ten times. In DNA, the CDR3 is TGTGCCAGCAGTTACATCCGGGACTCTGGGGCCAACGTCCTGACTTTC. As protein: CASSYIRDSGANVLTF. V and J are TRBV6-5 and TRBJ2-6; tentatively, D is TRBD2 (5 bases). Trimming shortened V by 2 bases and J by 0 bases, and 8 bases separated the two germline ends. The CDR3 spans 16 residues. Germline loops: CDR1 MNHEY, CDR2 SVGAGI.

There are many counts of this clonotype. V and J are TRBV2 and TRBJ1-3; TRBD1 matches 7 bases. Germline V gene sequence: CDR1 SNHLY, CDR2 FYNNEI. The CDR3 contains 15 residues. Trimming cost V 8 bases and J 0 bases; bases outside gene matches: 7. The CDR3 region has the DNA TGTGCCAGCGGGTGGACAGGTTCCTCTGGAAACACCATATATTTT. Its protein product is CASGWTGSSGNTIYF.

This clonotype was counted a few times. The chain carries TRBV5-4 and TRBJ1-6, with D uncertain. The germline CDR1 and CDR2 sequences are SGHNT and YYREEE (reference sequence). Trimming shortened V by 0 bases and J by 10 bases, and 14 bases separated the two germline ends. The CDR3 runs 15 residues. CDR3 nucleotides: TGTGCCAGCAGCTTGGATTTGGGCGTGGGATCACCCCTCCACTTT. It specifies CASSLDLGVGSPLHF. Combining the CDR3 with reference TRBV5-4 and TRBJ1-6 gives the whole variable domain ETGVTQSPTHLIKTRGQQVTLRCSSQSGHNTVSWYQQALGQGPQFIFQYYREEENGRGNFPPRFSGLQFPNYSSELNVNALELDDSALYLCASSLDLGVGSPLHFGNGTRLTVT.

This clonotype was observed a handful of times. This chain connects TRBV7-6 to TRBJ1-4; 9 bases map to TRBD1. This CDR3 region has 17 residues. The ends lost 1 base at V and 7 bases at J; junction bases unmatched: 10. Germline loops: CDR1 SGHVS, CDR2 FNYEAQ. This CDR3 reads CASSLEGQGSKGEKLFF. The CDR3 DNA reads TGTGCCAGCAGCTTAGAGGGACAGGGCTCTAAAGGTGAAAAACTGTTTTTT.

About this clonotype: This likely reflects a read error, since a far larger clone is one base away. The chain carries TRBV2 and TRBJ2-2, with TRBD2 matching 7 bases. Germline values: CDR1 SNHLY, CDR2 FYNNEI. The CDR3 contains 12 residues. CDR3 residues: CASRAGTGELLF. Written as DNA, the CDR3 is TGTGCCAGCAGAGCGGGGACCGGGGAGCTGCTTTTT. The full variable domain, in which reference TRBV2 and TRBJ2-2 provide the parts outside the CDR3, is EPEVTQTPSHQVTQMGQEVILRCVPISNHLYFYWYRQILGQKVEFLVSFYNNEISEKSEIFDDQFSVERPDGSNFTLKIRSTKLEDSAMYFCASRAGTGELLFGEGSRLTVL.